Given below is one T cell receptor (beta chain) in context. Drawn from each donor were around 9.1 milliliters of peripheral blood. Every sample gave at least 5 micrograms of total RNA when it was extracted. Combining a sample-barcoded 5' primer with a J-beta primer mix, a second PCR ran for roughly 6 to 12 cycles. TCRdb redid the calling of the 5' RACE reads with MiXCR, one entry per CDR3 protein. Of over a million distinct CDR3 sequences listed, 40% to 55% were seen once; the top ten hold 18%. The data are from a study of blood T cells in healthy people across ages. V trimming: 4 bases; J trimming: 7 bases; junction bases outside the gene matches: 6. CDR3 length: 13 amino acids. Germline V gene lookup returns CDR1 SGHRS and CDR2 YFSETQ.

The TCR was taken from a woman between 55 and 75 years old in good health. The chain recombines TRBV5-1 with TRBJ2-7, with 9 bases aligning to TRBD1. The sequencing sample was made of blood. The DNA for the CDR3 is TGCGCCAGCAGCGTTTACAGGGGGCGGGAGCAGTACTTC. The encoded protein is CASSVYRGREQYF.